This T cell receptor (beta chain) was sequenced for a study of blood T cell repertoires in COVID-19. The age range of participants was 18 to 89 years, with residence in about 25 US areas. Which cohort a participant joined came from the clinical history participants gave. V lost 11 bases, J lost 4 bases, and 11 bases stayed unmatched. CDR3 length: 14 residues. CDR1 LNHDA and CDR2 SQIVND come from the germline V gene (reference sequence). Produced via immunoSEQ multiplex PCR; TCRdb's table is partial and in-frame only. The table lists hundreds of thousands of clones, around 88% of them singletons. The sequence was collected from a woman in her 30s who had been exposed to COVID-19. V usage is TRBV19 and J usage is TRBJ2-3, with 8 bases identical to TRBD1. The sequenced sample consisted of PBMCs or T cells enriched from blood (not recorded which). The CDR3 sequence is CAGCRSGGPDTQYF. In DNA form, the CDR3 reads TGTGCCGGATGTAGGTCAGGGGGCCCAGATACGCAGTATTTT.